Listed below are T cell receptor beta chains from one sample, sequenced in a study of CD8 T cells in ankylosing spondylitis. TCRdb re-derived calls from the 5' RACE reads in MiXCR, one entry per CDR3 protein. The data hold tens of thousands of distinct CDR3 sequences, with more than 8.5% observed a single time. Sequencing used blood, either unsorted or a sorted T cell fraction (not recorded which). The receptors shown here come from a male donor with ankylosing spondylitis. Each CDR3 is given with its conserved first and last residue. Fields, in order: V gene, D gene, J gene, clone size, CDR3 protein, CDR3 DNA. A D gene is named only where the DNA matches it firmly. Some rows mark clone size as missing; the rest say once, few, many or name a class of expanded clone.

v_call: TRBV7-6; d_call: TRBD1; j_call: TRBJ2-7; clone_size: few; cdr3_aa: CASSLGQGVNYEQYF; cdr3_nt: TGTGCCAGCAGCTTAGGGCAGGGGGTGAACTACGAGCAGTACTTC
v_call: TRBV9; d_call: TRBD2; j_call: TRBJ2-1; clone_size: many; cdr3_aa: CASSVSGAVSYNEQFF; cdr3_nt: TGTGCCAGCAGCGTTAGCGGGGCCGTCTCCTACAATGAGCAGTTCTTC
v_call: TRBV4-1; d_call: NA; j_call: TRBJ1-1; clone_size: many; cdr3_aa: CASSQALDTEAFF; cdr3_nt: TGCGCCAGCAGCCAAGCCCTGGATACTGAAGCTTTCTTT
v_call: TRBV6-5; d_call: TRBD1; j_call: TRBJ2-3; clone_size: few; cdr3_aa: CASSWKQGDTQYF; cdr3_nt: TGTGCCAGCAGTTGGAAACAGGGGGATACGCAGTATTTT
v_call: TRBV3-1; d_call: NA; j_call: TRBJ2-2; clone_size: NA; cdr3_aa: CASTQPWETTNTGELFF; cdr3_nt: TGTGCCAGCACCCAACCTTGGGAGACCACGAACACCGGGGAGCTGTTTTTT
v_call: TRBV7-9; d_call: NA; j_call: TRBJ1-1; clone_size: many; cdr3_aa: CASSSVGTANTEAFF; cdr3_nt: TGTGCCAGCAGCTCCGTCGGGACTGCTAACACTGAAGCTTTCTTT
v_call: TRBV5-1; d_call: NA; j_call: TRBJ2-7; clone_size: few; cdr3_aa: CASSLPEAWYEQYF; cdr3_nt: TGCGCCAGCAGCTTGCCCGAGGCGTGGTACGAGCAGTACTTC
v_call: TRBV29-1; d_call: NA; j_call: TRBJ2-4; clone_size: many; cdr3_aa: CSVDGPQGTKNIQYF; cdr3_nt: TGCAGCGTTGATGGGCCTCAAGGGACCAAAAACATTCAGTACTTC
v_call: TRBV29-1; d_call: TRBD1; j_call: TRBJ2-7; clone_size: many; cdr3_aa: CSVFGTGYNYEQYF; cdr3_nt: TGCAGCGTGTTCGGGACAGGGTACAACTACGAGCAGTACTTC
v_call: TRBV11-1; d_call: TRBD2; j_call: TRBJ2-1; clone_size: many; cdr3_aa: CASSFGLVGTSGRTSYNEQFF; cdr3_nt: TGTGCCAGCAGCTTCGGGTTAGTGGGGACTAGCGGGAGGACCTCCTACAATGAGCAGTTCTTC
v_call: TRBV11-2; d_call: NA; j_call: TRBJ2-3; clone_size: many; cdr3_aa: CASSLDPLGVGRGDTQYF; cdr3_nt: TGTGCCAGCAGCTTAGACCCCCTCGGCGTGGGACGAGGAGATACGCAGTATTTT
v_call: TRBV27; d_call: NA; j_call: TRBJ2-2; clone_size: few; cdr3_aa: CASSLLGNTGELFF; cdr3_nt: TGTGCCAGCAGTTTATTGGGGAACACCGGGGAGCTGTTTTTT
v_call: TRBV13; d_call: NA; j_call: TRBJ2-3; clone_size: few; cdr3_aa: CASSLYLDIDTQYF; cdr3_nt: TGTGCCAGCAGCTTATACCTAGACATAGATACGCAGTATTTT
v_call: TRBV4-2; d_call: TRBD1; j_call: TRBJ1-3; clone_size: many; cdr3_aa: CASSQGTGAGNTIYF; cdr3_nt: TGTGCCAGCAGCCAAGGGACAGGGGCTGGAAACACCATATATTTT
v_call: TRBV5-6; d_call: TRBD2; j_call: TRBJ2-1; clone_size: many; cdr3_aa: CASSQLAEGYNEQFF; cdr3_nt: TGTGCCAGCAGCCAACTAGCGGAGGGATACAATGAGCAGTTCTTC
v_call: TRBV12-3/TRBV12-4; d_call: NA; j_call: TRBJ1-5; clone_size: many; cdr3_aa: CASSPTGLNQPQHF; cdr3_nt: TGTGCCAGCAGCCCAACAGGGTTGAATCAGCCCCAGCATTTT
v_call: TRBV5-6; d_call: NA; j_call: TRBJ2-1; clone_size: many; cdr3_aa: CASSPEQFF; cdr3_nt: TGTGCCAGCAGCCCCGAGCAGTTCTTC
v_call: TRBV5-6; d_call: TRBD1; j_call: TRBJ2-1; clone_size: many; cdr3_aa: CASSWTGGEQFF; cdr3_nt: TGTGCCAGCAGCTGGACAGGTGGTGAGCAGTTCTTC
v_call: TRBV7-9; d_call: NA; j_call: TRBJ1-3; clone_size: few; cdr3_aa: CASSFEFGAENTIYF; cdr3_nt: TGTGCCAGCAGCTTTGAGTTCGGGGCTGAAAACACCATATATTTT
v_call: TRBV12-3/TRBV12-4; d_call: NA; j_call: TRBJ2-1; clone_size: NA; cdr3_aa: CASTQTGLTSSYNEQFF; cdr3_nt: TGTGCCAGCACCCAGACAGGATTAACCAGCTCCTACAATGAGCAGTTCTTC
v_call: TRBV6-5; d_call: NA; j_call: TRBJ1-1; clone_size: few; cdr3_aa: CASSSGWLENTEAFF; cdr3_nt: TGTGCCAGCAGTTCTGGTTGGCTGGAGAACACTGAAGCTTTCTTT
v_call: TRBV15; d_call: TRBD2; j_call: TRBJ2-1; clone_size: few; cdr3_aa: CATREIGGRNNEQFF; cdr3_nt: TGTGCCACCAGAGAGATTGGCGGGAGAAACAATGAGCAGTTCTTC
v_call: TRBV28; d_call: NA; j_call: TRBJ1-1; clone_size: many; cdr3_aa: CASSFPRQGRTEAFF; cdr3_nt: TGTGCCAGCAGTTTCCCTCGGCAGGGACGAACTGAAGCTTTCTTT
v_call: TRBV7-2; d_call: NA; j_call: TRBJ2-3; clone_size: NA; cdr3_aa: CASSPSALGNQPQYF; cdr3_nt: TGTGCCAGCAGCCCTTCGGCCCTGGGGAATCAGCCCCAGTATTTT
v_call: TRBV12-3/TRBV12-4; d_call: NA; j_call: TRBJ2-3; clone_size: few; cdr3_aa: CASSLGGPDTQYF; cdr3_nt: TGTGCCAGCAGTTTAGGTGGCCCAGATACGCAGTATTTT
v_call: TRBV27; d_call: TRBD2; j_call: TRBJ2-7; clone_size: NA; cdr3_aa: CASSLIGTSGPVQYF; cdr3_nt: TGTGCCAGCAGTTTAATTGGGACTAGCGGGCCGGTTCAGTACTTC
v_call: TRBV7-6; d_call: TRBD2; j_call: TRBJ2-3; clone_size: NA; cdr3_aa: CASSPGLAADTQYF; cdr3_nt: TGTGCCAGCAGCCCCGGACTAGCGGCAGATACGCAGTATTTT
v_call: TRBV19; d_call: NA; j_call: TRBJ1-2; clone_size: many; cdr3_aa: CASTPGAYNYGYTF; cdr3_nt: TGTGCCAGTACCCCAGGGGCCTACAACTATGGCTACACCTTC
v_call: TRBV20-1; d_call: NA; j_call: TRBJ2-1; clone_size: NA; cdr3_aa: CSARGIGDYNEQFF; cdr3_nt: TGCAGTGCTAGAGGGATTGGGGACTACAATGAGCAGTTCTTC
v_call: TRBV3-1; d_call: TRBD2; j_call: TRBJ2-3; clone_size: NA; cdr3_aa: CASSQYGTSGSFTDTQYF; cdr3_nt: TGTGCCAGCAGCCAATACGGGACTAGCGGGAGCTTCACAGATACGCAGTATTTT
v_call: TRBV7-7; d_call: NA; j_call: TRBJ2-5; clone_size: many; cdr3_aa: CASSFRLGSGETQYF; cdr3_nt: TGTGCCAGCAGCTTTCGGTTGGGGTCCGGAGAGACCCAGTACTTC
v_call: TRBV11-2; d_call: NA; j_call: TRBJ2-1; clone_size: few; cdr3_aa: CASSGETPLLGDEQFF; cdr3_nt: TGTGCCAGCAGCGGAGAGACTCCGTTGCTAGGCGATGAGCAGTTCTTC
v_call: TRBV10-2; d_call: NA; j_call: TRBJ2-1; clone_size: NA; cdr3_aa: CASSERTGTYNEQFF; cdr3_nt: TGCGCCAGCAGTGAGAGAACAGGGACATACAATGAGCAGTTCTTC
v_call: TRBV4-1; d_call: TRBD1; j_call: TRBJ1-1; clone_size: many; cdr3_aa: CASSGTGDPFF; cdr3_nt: TGCGCCAGCAGCGGGACAGGGGATCCATTCTTT
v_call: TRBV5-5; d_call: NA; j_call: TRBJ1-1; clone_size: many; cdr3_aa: CASSLDGSEAFF; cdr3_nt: TGTGCCAGCAGCTTGGACGGTTCTGAAGCTTTCTTT
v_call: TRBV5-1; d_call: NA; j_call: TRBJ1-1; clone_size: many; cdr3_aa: CASSFAGNTEAFF; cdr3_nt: TGCGCCAGCAGCTTTGCCGGGAACACTGAAGCTTTCTTT
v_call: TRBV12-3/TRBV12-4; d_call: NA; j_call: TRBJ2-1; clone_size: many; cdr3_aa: CASRDYEQFF; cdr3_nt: TGTGCCAGCAGGGATTATGAGCAGTTCTTC
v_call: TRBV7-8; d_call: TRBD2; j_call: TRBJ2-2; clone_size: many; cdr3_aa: CASINPGLAVNTGELFF; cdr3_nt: TGTGCCAGCATCAATCCGGGGCTAGCGGTAAACACCGGGGAGCTGTTTTTT
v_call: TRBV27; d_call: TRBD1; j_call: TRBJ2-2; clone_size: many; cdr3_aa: CASSRTGRTGELFF; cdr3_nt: TGTGCCAGCAGCAGGACAGGGCGCACCGGGGAGCTGTTTTTT
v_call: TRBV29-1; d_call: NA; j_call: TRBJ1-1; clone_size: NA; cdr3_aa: CSVLGGSVSTEAFF; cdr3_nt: TGCAGCGTTCTTGGGGGAAGCGTGAGCACTGAAGCTTTCTTT
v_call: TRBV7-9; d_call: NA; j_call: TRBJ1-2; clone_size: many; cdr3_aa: CASTQLGAGGYYGYTF; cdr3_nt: TGTGCCAGCACCCAGTTAGGCGCCGGGGGTTACTATGGCTACACCTTC
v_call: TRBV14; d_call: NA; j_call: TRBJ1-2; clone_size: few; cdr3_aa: CASSQVGGLYGYTF; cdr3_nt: TGTGCCAGCAGCCAAGTGGGGGGCCTCTATGGCTACACCTTC
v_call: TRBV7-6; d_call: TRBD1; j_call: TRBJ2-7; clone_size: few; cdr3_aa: CASSSGTGFYEQYF; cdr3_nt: TGTGCCAGCAGCTCGGGGACAGGGTTCTACGAGCAGTACTTC
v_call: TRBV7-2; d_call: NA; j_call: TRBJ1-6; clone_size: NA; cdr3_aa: CASSFGGANSPLHF; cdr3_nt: TGTGCCAGCAGCTTTGGGGGGGCGAATTCACCCCTCCACTTT
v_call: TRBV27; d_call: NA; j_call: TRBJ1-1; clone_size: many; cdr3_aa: CASSLIGNSEAFF; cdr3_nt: TGTGCCAGCAGTTTGATAGGGAATTCTGAAGCTTTCTTT
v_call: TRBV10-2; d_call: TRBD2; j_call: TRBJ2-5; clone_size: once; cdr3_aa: CASRKSRLAGVRGQETQYF; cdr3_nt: TGCGCCAGCAGGAAATCGAGACTAGCGGGAGTGAGGGGACAAGAGACCCAGTACTTC
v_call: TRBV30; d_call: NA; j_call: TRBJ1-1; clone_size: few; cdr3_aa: CAWSVGPPGTEAFF; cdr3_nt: TGTGCCTGGAGTGTGGGACCGCCGGGCACTGAAGCTTTCTTT
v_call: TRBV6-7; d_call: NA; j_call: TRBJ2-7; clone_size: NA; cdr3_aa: CASSYLGVYYEQYF; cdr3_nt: TGTGCCAGCAGTTACCTGGGGGTCTACTACGAGCAGTACTTC
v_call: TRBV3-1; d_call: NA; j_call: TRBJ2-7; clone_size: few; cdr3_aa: CASSQELTEHYEQYF; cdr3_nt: TGTGCCAGCAGCCAAGAGTTGACAGAGCACTACGAGCAGTACTTC